A selection of T cell receptor beta chains follows, all from one sample in a study of cytomegalovirus exposure and HLA in healthy donors. The protocol was immunoSEQ multiplex PCR, while the TCRdb copy is restricted to in-frame clones and leaves out a portion. The table has fewer than 250,000 clones, less than 85% seen once; the top ten hold about 4.8%. The sample consisted of PBMCs. The receptors stem from a man aged 30 to 39 in good health and CMV-seropositive. Both conserved end residues are part of each CDR3.

V gene	CDR3 protein
TRBV28	CASSLGPPGLAGPLAKNIQYF
TRBV5-1	CASSTGTGGLGELFF
TRBV13	CASSLPVGELFF
TRBV7-9	CASSLLVAYNEQFF
TRBV2	CASSARQALYEQYF
TRBV15	CATSRGIGAGTNEQFF
TRBV7-9	CASSLGGTSVQETQYF
TRBV4-1	CASSQRLAESYEQYF
TRBV27	CASSLISQGRTGELFF
TRBV4-3	CASSQESQGEAFF
TRBV9	CASSVEWERAENANEQFF
TRBV2	CASRATGGEQYF
TRBV4-3	CASSHTTGTYEQYF
TRBV30	CAWSRNSIEPQHF
TRBV19	CASSIDRGSNQPQHF
TRBV6-4	CASSVLTGREQFF
TRBV7-9	CASSYRGTDGYTF
TRBV7-2	CASSLRQLYGYTF
TRBV18	CASSLAGGRETQYF
TRBV28	CASSFRGRGGNTIYF
TRBV19	CASTMGQGNGDTEAFF
TRBV9	CASSPGGINTGELFF
TRBV7-2	CASSLAGGSDTQYF
TRBV30	CAWSRQRGATGELFF
TRBV19	CASSRITGVATNEKLFF
TRBV16	CPLGGDTQYF
TRBV7-3	CASSEGLNQPQHF